This T cell receptor (beta chain) was retrieved from a study of T-cell memory formation after mild COVID-19. Study context: Across donors, TCR clusters were largely donor specific.

TCRdb re-called the 5' RACE reads with MiXCR, one entry per CDR3 protein. The data show roughly 380,000 distinct CDR3 sequences, with 25% to 30% seen just once and approximately 13% held by the top ten. The CDR3 spans 12 residues. Looked up from germline, CDR1 is DFQATT and CDR2 is SNEGSKA (reference sequence). The germline V and J ends were trimmed by 5 bases and 1 base, with 8 bases remaining between them. Study-wide results and caveats: That cross-reactive memory joined was suggested by some responding clones appearing in pre-infection memory. CD4/CD8 balance characterized clones contracting day 15 to 85, and CD4+ skew characterized later expanders.

To note about this clonotype: Its antigen is unidentified.

Input material: PBMCs or a T cell subset sorted from them (not recorded which). The chain recombines TRBV20-1 with TRBJ1-1; D not resolved. This clonotype was sampled from an adult woman who had mild COVID-19 (a few samples of this study predate the infection). Cell type and time point are not known. The DNA for the CDR3 is TGCAGTGCTTTGTACCGGAACACTGAAGCTTTCTTT. This sequence encodes CSALYRNTEAFF.